There are a few counts of the clone carrying this T cell receptor beta chain. Its antigen is still unknown. The record originates from a study of OX40 agonist ivuxolimab in advanced cancers. Trimming cost V 4 bases and J 6 bases, with 16 bases left between them. This CDR3 region has 15 residues. The germline gives CDR1 LNHDA, CDR2 SQIVND (reference sequence). Using immunoSEQ multiplex PCR, the repertoire was profiled, and TCRdb retains in-frame clones only, with some absent. The profile shows under 85,000 clones, less than 90% of them singletons. Findings and caveats of the study: Among the least clonally expanded were partial responders at 0.1-3.0 mg/kg. Normalized T-cell clonal expansion was also low in a subset of nonresponders. Antigen specificity of clonally expanded peripheral T cells was not established.

The sequences come from CD4+ or CD8+ T cells sorted from blood, collected in a trial of the OX40 agonist ivuxolimab. The receptor's source is an adult with an advanced solid tumor such as melanoma, head and neck, liver or kidney cancer. The gene calls are TRBV19 and TRBJ1-5; no firm D call. The CDR3 region is CASSKDLGNSQPQHF. The CDR3 bases are TGTGCCAGTAGTAAGGACTTGGGGAATAGTCAGCCCCAGCATTTT.